The present entry profiles one T cell receptor (beta chain) with its context. CDR3 size: 13 residues. Germline V gives CDR1 SGHNT, CDR2 YYREEE (reference sequence). V was clipped by 4 bases and J by 4 bases, with 11 bases between them. The data are from a study of cytomegalovirus exposure and HLA in healthy donors. Across the whole study: Around 80 million unique TCRs from HLA-typed donors were held in an early data release.

PCR primers comprised 60 Vbeta and 13 Jbeta primers. Profiling relied on immunoSEQ multiplex PCR, and the TCRdb table lists in-frame clones only, not all of them. The sample holds roughly 200,000 clones, 73% seen once. The sample consisted of PBMCs. The V gene is TRBV5-4, the J gene TRBJ1-1, with D possibly TRBD1 on 5 matching bases. This TCR was sampled from a woman in her thirties in good health and CMV-seronegative. CDR3 region: CASSGGASTEAFF. CDR3 nucleotides: TGTGCCAGCAGCGGAGGGGCCAGCACTGAAGCTTTCTTT. The full variable domain, completed using reference TRBV5-4 and TRBJ1-1, is ETGVTQSPTHLIKTRGQQVTLRCSSQSGHNTVSWYQQALGQGPQFIFQYYREEENGRGNFPPRFSGLQFPNYSSELNVNALELDDSALYLCASSGGASTEAFFGQGTRLTVV.